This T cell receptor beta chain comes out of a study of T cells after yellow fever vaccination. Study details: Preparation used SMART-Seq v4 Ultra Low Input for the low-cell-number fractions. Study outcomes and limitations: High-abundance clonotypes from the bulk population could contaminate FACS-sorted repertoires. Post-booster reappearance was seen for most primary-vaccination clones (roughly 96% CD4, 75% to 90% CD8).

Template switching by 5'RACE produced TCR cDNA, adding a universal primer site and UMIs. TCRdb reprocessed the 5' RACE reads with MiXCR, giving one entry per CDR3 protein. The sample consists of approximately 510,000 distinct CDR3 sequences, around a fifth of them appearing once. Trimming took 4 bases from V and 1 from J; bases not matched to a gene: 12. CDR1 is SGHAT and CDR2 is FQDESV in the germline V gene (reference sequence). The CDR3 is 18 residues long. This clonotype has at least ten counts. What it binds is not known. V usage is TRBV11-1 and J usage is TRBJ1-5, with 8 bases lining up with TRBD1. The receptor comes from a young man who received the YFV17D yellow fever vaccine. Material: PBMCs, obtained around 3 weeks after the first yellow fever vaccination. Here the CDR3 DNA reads TGTGCCAGCAGCTCTGTCCCCAGGGGGCAACGGAGCAATCAGCCCCAGCATTTT. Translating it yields CASSSVPRGQRSNQPQHF.